The 32 T cell receptor beta chains in this list originate from one sample, sequenced in a study of vaccination effects on CD4 cells after COVID-19. These receptors' antigens are unknown. This table comes from immunoSEQ multiplex PCR, and its TCRdb copy is limited to in-frame clones, with some not included. The sample consists of about 45,000 clones, approximately 70% of them appearing once. Cultured cells yielded isolated CD4+ T cells after more than nine days. Participants were given two doses of BNT162b2 or mRNA-1273 vaccine. The sequenced sample was CD4+ T cells from PBMCs cultured without peptide, obtained after COVID-19 vaccination. The receptors were gathered from a human donor who received a COVID-19 vaccine.

This clone was seen more than once but under ten times. The chain recombines TRBV9 with TRBJ1-6, with D possibly TRBD1 on 6 matching bases. The CDR3 consists of 17 residues. Germline V CDR1 and CDR2: SGDLS, YYNGEE. Trimming cost V 0 bases and J 3 bases, with 13 bases left between them. Here the CDR3 reads CASSVDGAGDYNSPLHF. For the CDR3, the DNA is TGTGCCAGCAGCGTAGACGGAGCAGGGGACTATAATTCACCCCTCCACTTT.

This sequence joins TRBV7-9 and TRBJ1-5, with D unclear. With 6 bases removed from V and 2 bases from J, the gap between germline ends came to 17 bases. This CDR3 contains 16 residues. From germline, CDR1 is SEHNR and CDR2 FQNEAQ (reference sequence). The CDR3 sequence is CASSSGVGRGNQPQHF. CDR3 in DNA: TGTGCCAGCAGTTCTGGGGTAGGACGTGGCAATCAGCCCCAGCATTTT.

The rearrangement uses TRBV10-2 and TRBJ1-2; 7 bases map to TRBD1. CDR1 and CDR2 (germline): WSHSY, SAAADI. Losses at the gene ends were 6 bases for V and 3 bases for J; bases not matched to a gene: 13. The CDR3 has 16 residues. This CDR3 is CASSDRRRGQDYGYTF. The CDR3 DNA is TGCGCCAGCAGCGACAGACGGAGGGGGCAGGACTATGGCTACACCTTC.

This chain links TRBV14 with TRBJ1-2; TRBD1 agrees at 10 bases. CDR1 and CDR2 from the germline V gene are SGHDN and FVKESK. The CDR3 is made up of 19 amino acids. Trimming took 4 bases from V and 0 from J; bases not matched to a gene: 14. CDR3 protein: CASSRGTGDSLFANYGYTF. CDR3 DNA: TGTGCCAGCAGCCGCGGGACAGGGGACAGTCTATTCGCTAACTATGGCTACACCTTC.

V gene TRBV15 combines with J gene TRBJ1-2; 7 bases align to TRBD1. Trimming took 0 bases from V and 7 from J; bases not matched to a gene: 8. The CDR3 runs to 15 residues. Germline loops: CDR1 LNHNV, CDR2 YYDKDF (reference sequence). CDR3 DNA: TGTGCCACCAGCAGAGATACGACAGGGCCCCTTGGCTACACCTTC. It yields the protein CATSRDTTGPLGYTF.

This clone has just one count. The chain employs TRBV5-1 and TRBJ2-1; TRBD2 matches at 12 bases. The CDR3 is 15 amino acids. With V trimmed by 4 bases and J by 3 bases, 2 bases remained unmatched. Germline values: CDR1 SGHRS, CDR2 YFSETQ. CDR3 loop: CASSGGLAGYNEQFF. As DNA, the CDR3 is TGCGCCAGCAGCGGGGGACTAGCGGGCTACAATGAGCAGTTCTTC.

This chain joins TRBV6-5 and TRBJ2-2; D may be TRBD2 (6 bases). V was pared by 3 bases and J by 1 base, with 9 bases between. The CDR3 has 15 amino acids. Looked up from germline, CDR1 is MNHEY and CDR2 is SVGAGI. The CDR3 protein is CASSYTGVNTGELFF. CDR3 DNA sequence: TGTGCCAGCAGTTATACGGGAGTGAACACCGGGGAGCTGTTTTTT.

The V gene is TRBV4-1, the J gene TRBJ1-2; D is perhaps TRBD1 (5 bases). CDR1 and CDR2 from the germline V gene are MGHRA and YSYEKL. The CDR3 extends over 15 amino acids. V lost 3 bases to trimming and J lost 3 bases, with 14 bases between them. This chain's CDR3 is CASSQPRLGDYGYTF. The CDR3 region has the DNA TGCGCCAGCAGCCAGCCAAGATTAGGGGACTATGGCTACACCTTC.

The gene calls are TRBV6-4 and TRBJ2-1; no firm D call. With 6 bases removed from V and 6 bases from J, the gap between germline ends came to 18 bases. CDR3 length equals 15 residues. From germline, CDR1 is MRHNA and CDR2 SNTAGT. CDR3 loop: CASSPQPLSRNEQFF. The CDR3 region has the DNA TGTGCCAGCAGCCCCCAACCTCTCTCTCGCAATGAGCAGTTCTTC.

This clone came up once. The rearrangement uses TRBV4-1 and TRBJ1-1, with D tentatively TRBD1 (6 bases). Germline assignment: CDR1 MGHRA and CDR2 YSYEKL. V dropped 4 bases and J dropped 1 base, with 13 bases sitting between them. The CDR3 covers 15 residues. CDR3 region: CASSLPGQRNTEAFF. CDR3 DNA: TGCGCCAGCAGCCTACCGGGACAACGGAACACTGAAGCTTTCTTT.

A single count supports this clone. The V call is TRBV2, the J call TRBJ2-7; 11 bases map to TRBD2. Germline trimming cut 10 bases from V and 9 bases from J; bases unmatched to any gene: 8. The CDR3 totals 12 residues. Germline CDR1 is SNHLY and CDR2 is FYNNEI. The CDR3 protein is CATGLAENVQYF. The CDR3 coding sequence is TGTGCCACGGGACTAGCGGAAAATGTGCAGTACTTC.

In this sample, this clone turned up a few times. The V call is TRBV9, the J call TRBJ2-1; D possibly corresponds to TRBD2 (5 bases). The CDR3 runs 17 residues. Germline CDR1 reads SGDLS; CDR2 reads YYNGEE. V gave up 3 bases and J gave up 0 bases, with 16 bases separating them. Written as DNA, the CDR3 is TGTGCCAGCAGCGCGGAGGAGTCCATTCGCTCCTACAATGAGCAGTTCTTC. Translated: CASSAEESIRSYNEQFF.

V and J are TRBV25-1 and TRBJ2-3; 13 positions agree with TRBD2. This CDR3 is built from 15 residues. V dropped 7 bases and J dropped 6; count of bases not matched to a gene: 7. Looked up from germline, CDR1 is MGHDK and CDR2 is SYGVNS. CDR3 sequence reads: CASITSGGAMDTQYF. The CDR3 nucleotides read TGTGCCAGCATCACTAGCGGGGGGGCCATGGATACGCAGTATTTT.

This clone was counted once. J is TRBJ2-4 and V is TRBV5-1, with 7 positions matching TRBD1. V was pared by 4 bases and J by 7 bases, with 11 bases of the junction left unmatched. The CDR3 contains 15 residues. Germline-derived CDR1 and CDR2 are SGHRS and YFSETQ. In DNA form, the CDR3 reads TGCGCCAGCAGCAAAAATACAGGGGTCGTCAACATTCAGTACTTC. Amino acids: CASSKNTGVVNIQYF. The whole variable domain, remainder taken from reference TRBV5-1 and TRBJ2-4, is KAGVTQTPRYLIKTRGQQVTLSCSPISGHRSVSWYQQTPGQGLQFLFEYFSETQRNKGNFPGRFSGRQFSNSRSEMNVSTLELGDSALYLCASSKNTGVVNIQYFGAGTRLSVL.

V gene TRBV12-5 combines with J gene TRBJ2-2; 8 nucleotides line up with TRBD2. V was pared by 0 bases and J by 3 bases, with 3 bases of the junction left unmatched. The germline gives CDR1 LGHNT, CDR2 FRNRAP. This CDR3 contains 16 residues. DNA of the CDR3: TGTGCTAGTGGTTTGGTAGTGACTAGCGACACCGGGGAGCTGTTTTTT. It encodes CASGLVVTSDTGELFF.

The chain employs TRBV5-8 and TRBJ1-1, with 7 bases that match TRBD1. This CDR3 spans 15 amino acids. After removal of 4 bases from V and 1 base from J, the junction contained 7 bases not matched to a gene. Looked up from germline, CDR1 is SGHTS and CDR2 is YDEGEE. The CDR3, as DNA: TGTGCCAGCAGCCTATCGACAGGGCAGAACACTGAAGCTTTCTTT. Translated, it gives CASSLSTGQNTEAFF. The complete variable domain, with remaining parts taken from reference TRBV5-8 and TRBJ1-1, reads EAGVTQSPTHLIKTRGQQATLRCSPISGHTSVYWYQQALGLGLQFLLWYDEGEERNRGNFPPRFSGRQFPNYSSELNVNALELEDSALYLCASSLSTGQNTEAFFGQGTRLTVV.

The chain carries TRBV9 and TRBJ2-3, with D perhaps given as TRBD1 or TRBD2 (5 bases each). The length of the CDR3 is 15 residues. The V end lost 3 bases, the J end lost 1 base, and 12 bases lay between the germline ends. CDR1 is SGDLS, CDR2 YYNGEE, per germline. The DNA of the CDR3 is TGTGCCAGCAGCGCCTCGGGGACCGGCACAGATACGCAGTATTTT. It specifies CASSASGTGTDTQYF.

The rearrangement uses TRBV5-4 and TRBJ1-5, with D uncertain. Trimming took 2 bases from V and 7 from J, leaving 7 bases between them. The CDR3 is 12 amino acids. Germline-derived CDR1 and CDR2 are SGHNT and YYREEE (reference sequence). CDR3 bases: TGTGCCAGCAGCTTCATGGACCAGCCCCAGCATTTT. Translation: CASSFMDQPQHF.

J is TRBJ1-5 and V is TRBV7-9, with unresolved D. With 1 base removed from V and 4 bases from J, the gap between germline ends came to 5 bases. The CDR3 has 13 residues. Germline V CDR1 and CDR2: SEHNR, FQNEAQ (reference sequence). The CDR3 coding sequence is TGTGCCAGCAGCTTAGACGGGAATCAGCCCCAGCATTTT. This translates into CASSLDGNQPQHF. Looking up the rest from reference TRBV7-9 and TRBJ1-5 gives the full variable domain: DTGVSQNPRHKITKRGQNVTFRCDPISEHNRLYWYRQTLGQGPEFLTYFQNEAQLEKSRLLSDRFSAERPKGSFSTLEIQRTEQGDSAMYLCASSLDGNQPQHFGDGTRLSIL.

The chain couples TRBV3-1 (or the pseudogene TRBV3-2) to TRBJ1-2; 7 nucleotides match TRBD1. The germline CDR1 and CDR2 sequences are LGHDT and YNNKEL (reference sequence). V gave up 5 bases and J gave up 7 bases; unmatched junction bases: 10. CDR3 length: 14 amino acids. The CDR3 is CASSFASGQSGYTF. CDR3 coding DNA: TGTGCCAGCAGCTTCGCTTCGGGACAGTCTGGCTACACCTTC.

The chain recombines TRBV5-1 with TRBJ2-7; 8 bases agree with TRBD1. V shed 4 bases, J shed 6 bases, and the junction held 12 bases outside the gene matches. This CDR3 region has 15 residues. CDR1 is SGHRS and CDR2 is YFSETQ in the germline V gene. In DNA form, the CDR3 reads TGCGCCAGCAGCCTTAACCGGGACAGGCTTGCCGAGCAGTACTTC. This gives the protein CASSLNRDRLAEQYF.

This clone was found a few times. The chain is built from TRBV9 and TRBJ1-4; a weak D match, TRBD1 (5 bases). V lost 2 bases and J lost 8, with 16 bases in between. CDR1 is SGDLS and CDR2 is YYNGEE in the germline V gene. This CDR3 has 15 residues. CDR3: CASSVGSGRGEKLFF. The CDR3 region has the DNA TGTGCCAGCAGCGTCGGGTCGGGGAGGGGCGAAAAACTGTTTTTT. Based on the CDR3 plus reference TRBV9 and TRBJ1-4, the full variable domain is DSGVTQTPKHLITATGQRVTLRCSPRSGDLSVYWYQQSLDQGLQFLIQYYNGEERAKGNILERFSAQQFPDLHSELNLSSLELGDSALYFCASSVGSGRGEKLFFGSGTQLSVL.

This clone appeared a single time. V usage is TRBV7-6 and J usage is TRBJ1-4; TRBD1 agrees at 9 bases. Losses at the gene ends were 5 bases for V and 6 bases for J; bases not matched to a gene: 4. Germline V gene lookup returns CDR1 SGHVS and CDR2 FNYEAQ. The CDR3 is 14 residues long. Here the CDR3 DNA reads TGTGCCAGCAGCCACGGACAGGGGTATGAAAAACTGTTTTTT. This encodes CASSHGQGYEKLFF.

V and J are TRBV6-1 and TRBJ1-2; 9 bases match TRBD1. V lost 2 bases, J lost 5 bases, and 3 bases stayed unmatched. The CDR3 has 14 residues. CDR1 is MNHNS and CDR2 is SASEGT in the germline V gene. CDR3 in amino acids: CASSETDRGYGYTF. For the CDR3, the DNA is TGTGCCAGCAGTGAAACGGACAGGGGTTATGGCTACACCTTC.

The V call is TRBV27, the J call TRBJ2-5; D unresolved. The V end lost 0 bases, the J end lost 4 bases, and 6 bases lay between the germline ends. From germline, CDR1 is MNHEY and CDR2 SMNVEV (reference sequence). The CDR3 has 13 amino acids. The CDR3 DNA sequence: TGTGCCAGCAGTTTATCAACAAGAGAGACCCAGTACTTC. It is translated as CASSLSTRETQYF.

The chain carries TRBV3-1 (or the pseudogene TRBV3-2) and TRBJ1-6; 8 bases line up with TRBD1. The germline V gene encodes CDR1 LGHDT and CDR2 YNNKEL (reference sequence). CDR3 size: 14 residues. Trimming removed 3 bases from V and 6 bases from J; junction bases left unmatched: 1. Written as DNA, the CDR3 is TGTGCCAGCAGCCACGACAGGGGTAATTCACCCCTCCACTTT. Amino acid sequence: CASSHDRGNSPLHF.

V usage is TRBV5-1 and J usage is TRBJ2-7; D is perhaps TRBD2 (5 bases). CDR1 and CDR2 (germline): SGHRS, YFSETQ. Trimming left V 3 bases short and J 5 bases short, with 18 bases between. This CDR3 has 15 residues. CDR3 DNA sequence: TGCGCCAGCAGCTCCGTATTGGGAGTAGGCCACGAGCAGTACTTC. It is translated as CASSSVLGVGHEQYF.

This chain connects TRBV11-2 to TRBJ2-1, with D maybe TRBD2 (6 bases). The CDR3 has 17 residues. Germline loops: CDR1 SGHAT, CDR2 FQNNGV. The V and J ends lost 6 bases and 0 bases respectively, with 18 bases between them. CDR3 residues: CASRFSVAASSYNEQFF. The DNA for the CDR3 is TGTGCCAGCAGGTTCTCCGTAGCGGCGAGCTCCTACAATGAGCAGTTCTTC.

This chain joins TRBV6-5 and TRBJ2-7; 8 bases line up with TRBD2. Germline assignment: CDR1 MNHEY and CDR2 SVGAGI. V lost 0 bases, J lost 7 bases, and 11 bases stayed unmatched. CDR3 length: 16 residues. CDR3 DNA: TGTGCCAGCAGTTACTCGGGGTACGGACTAGCAAGTGAGCAGTACTTC. Amino acid sequence: CASSYSGYGLASEQYF.

This sequence joins TRBV24-1 and TRBJ2-5, with TRBD1 matching 9 bases. CDR3 length equals 15 residues. V dropped 4 bases and J dropped 1; count of bases not matched to a gene: 3. From germline, CDR1 is KGHDR and CDR2 SFDVKD. The CDR3 spells CATSDPGQGQETQYF. The CDR3 DNA is TGTGCCACCAGTGACCCGGGACAGGGCCAAGAGACCCAGTACTTC.

This clone has just a few counts. The V gene is TRBV18, the J gene TRBJ2-2, with 12 bases identical to TRBD2. This CDR3 contains 17 residues. Germline V gene data show CDR1 as KGHSH and CDR2 as LQKENI. The V and J ends lost 1 base and 2 bases, in that order; junction bases with no gene match: 2. As DNA, the CDR3 is TGTGCCAGCTCACCACGTGGACTAGCGGGAAACACCGGGGAGCTGTTTTTT. As protein: CASSPRGLAGNTGELFF.

The chain combines TRBV12-3 or TRBV12-4 with TRBJ2-7; the D is unclear. V lost 3 bases and J lost 3, with 6 bases in between. The CDR3 loop spans 12 amino acids. The CDR3 DNA reads TGTGCCAGCAGTTTGTCCGGCTACGAGCAGTACTTC. Translation gives CASSLSGYEQYF.